This T cell receptor (beta chain) originates from a study of blood T cell repertoires in COVID-19. Study as a whole: There were acute and convalescent COVID-19 samples, and they came from the United States, Italy and Spain. In each case, the material was cDNA or gDNA derived from T cells, B-cell-depleted T cells, or PBMCs.

Original methodology: Nucleated cell counts were estimated from reference gene primer amplification. The repertoire was sequenced with immunoSEQ multiplex PCR; TCRdb's copy has only in-frame clones and lacks some. V, J and clone size were drawn from that table, and D and trimming were deduced from the DNA. The table includes fewer than 130,000 clones, around 85% detected once. This clone was observed a single time. The CDR3 runs 15 residues. The TCR sequence derives from a man between 65 and 79 years old with active or convalescent COVID-19. Sequenced sample: peripheral blood. The chain is built from TRBV12-2 and TRBJ1-3. TRBV12-2 is reported as a pseudogene. The CDR3 sequence: CASRIPGDSGNTIYF. For the CDR3, the DNA is TGTGCAAGTCGCATCCCGGGGGACTCTGGAAACACCATATATTTT.